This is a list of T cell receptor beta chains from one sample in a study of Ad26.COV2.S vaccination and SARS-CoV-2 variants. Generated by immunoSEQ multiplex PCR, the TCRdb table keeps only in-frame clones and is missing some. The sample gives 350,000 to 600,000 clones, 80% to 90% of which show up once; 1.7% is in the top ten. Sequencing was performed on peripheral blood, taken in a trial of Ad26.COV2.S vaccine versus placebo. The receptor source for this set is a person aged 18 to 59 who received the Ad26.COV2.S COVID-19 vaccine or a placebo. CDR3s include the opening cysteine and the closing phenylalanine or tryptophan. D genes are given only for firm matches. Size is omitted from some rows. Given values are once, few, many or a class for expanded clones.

cdr3_nt: TGTGCCAGCATGGAAGATAGCAATCAGCCCCAGCATTTT
cdr3_aa: CASMEDSNQPQHF
d_call: -
j_call: TRBJ1-5
v_call: TRBV28
clone_size: -

cdr3_nt: TGTGCCAGCAGCTTAGATGAACTCGGGGACTACAATGAGCAGTTCTTC
cdr3_aa: CASSLDELGDYNEQFF
d_call: -
j_call: TRBJ2-1
v_call: TRBV11-2
clone_size: -

cdr3_nt: TGTGCCAGCAGGTCTAGCGGGGGGGCCTTTGAGCAGTTCTTC
cdr3_aa: CASRSSGGAFEQFF
d_call: TRBD2
j_call: TRBJ2-1
v_call: TRBV11-2
clone_size: -

cdr3_nt: TGTGCCAGCAGCCCTGGGGGGGTCCACGAGCAGTACTTC
cdr3_aa: CASSPGGVHEQYF
d_call: TRBD2
j_call: TRBJ2-7
v_call: TRBV12-3/TRBV12-4
clone_size: -

cdr3_nt: TGTGCCAGCAATTCAGGCCGCTCTGGAAACACCATATATTTT
cdr3_aa: CASNSGRSGNTIYF
d_call: -
j_call: TRBJ1-3
v_call: TRBV28
clone_size: -

cdr3_nt: TGTGCCAGCAGCCCTCAAACCGGGACAGGAGATCGGCCCCAGCATTTT
cdr3_aa: CASSPQTGTGDRPQHF
d_call: TRBD1
j_call: TRBJ1-5
v_call: TRBV7-2
clone_size: few

cdr3_nt: TGTGCCAGCAGCCAAGTGGGAGGGACCCCCAATGAGCAGTTCTTC
cdr3_aa: CASSQVGGTPNEQFF
d_call: TRBD2
j_call: TRBJ2-1
v_call: TRBV3-1/TRBV3-2
clone_size: once

cdr3_nt: TGTGCCAGCTCACCATCTTTGGCCGAACGGGAAAGCTACACCTTC
cdr3_aa: CASSPSLAERESYTF
d_call: -
j_call: TRBJ1-2
v_call: TRBV18
clone_size: few

cdr3_nt: TGTGCCAGCAGGGACGGGGGGATACTAGGCTACACCTTC
cdr3_aa: CASRDGGILGYTF
d_call: -
j_call: TRBJ1-2
v_call: TRBV27
clone_size: -

cdr3_nt: TGCGCCAGCAGCCATAAGGGGTTGGGGAGTCAGAGTTCCCGAGTTGGGAATGAGCAGTTCTTC
cdr3_aa: CASSHKGLGSQSSRVGNEQFF
d_call: -
j_call: TRBJ2-1
v_call: TRBV4-1
clone_size: -

cdr3_nt: TGTGCCAGCAGGCCCCAGGGATTCTACGAGCAGTACTTC
cdr3_aa: CASRPQGFYEQYF
d_call: -
j_call: TRBJ2-7
v_call: TRBV27
clone_size: -

cdr3_nt: TGTGCCAGCAGTTACGACAGGGCAGGAAACACCATATATTTT
cdr3_aa: CASSYDRAGNTIYF
d_call: TRBD1
j_call: TRBJ1-3
v_call: TRBV6-5
clone_size: -

cdr3_nt: TGTGCCAGCAGCCAGGGTAACACTGAAGCTTTCTTT
cdr3_aa: CASSQGNTEAFF
d_call: -
j_call: TRBJ1-1
v_call: TRBV3-1/TRBV3-2
clone_size: -

cdr3_nt: TGTGCCAGCTCACCGCGACAGGGGGACAACTATGGCTACACCTTC
cdr3_aa: CASSPRQGDNYGYTF
d_call: TRBD1
j_call: TRBJ1-2
v_call: TRBV18
clone_size: -

cdr3_nt: TGTGCCAGCAGTTACGACAGGGGCAATCAGCCCCAGCATTTT
cdr3_aa: CASSYDRGNQPQHF
d_call: TRBD1
j_call: TRBJ1-5
v_call: TRBV6-6
clone_size: -